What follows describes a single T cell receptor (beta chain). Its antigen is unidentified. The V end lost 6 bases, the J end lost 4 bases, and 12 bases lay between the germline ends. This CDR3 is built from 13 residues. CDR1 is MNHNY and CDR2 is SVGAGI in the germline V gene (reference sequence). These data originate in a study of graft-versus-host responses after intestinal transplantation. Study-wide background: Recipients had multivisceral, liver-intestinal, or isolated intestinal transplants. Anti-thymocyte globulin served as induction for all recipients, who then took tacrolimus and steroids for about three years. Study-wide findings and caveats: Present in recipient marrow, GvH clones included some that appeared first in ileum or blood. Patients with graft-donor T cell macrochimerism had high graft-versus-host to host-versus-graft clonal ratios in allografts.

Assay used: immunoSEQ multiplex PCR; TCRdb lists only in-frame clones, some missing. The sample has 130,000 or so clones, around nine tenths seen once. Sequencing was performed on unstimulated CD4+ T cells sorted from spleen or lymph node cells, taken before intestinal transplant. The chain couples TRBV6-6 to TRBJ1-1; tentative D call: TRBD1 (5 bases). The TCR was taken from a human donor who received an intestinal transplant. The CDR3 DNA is TGTGCCAGCAGCCTACGCGGGGGCACTGAAGCTTTCTTT. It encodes CASSLRGGTEAFF.